The 11 T cell receptor beta chains below were found in one sample sequenced in a study of cytomegalovirus exposure and HLA in healthy donors. In the PCR, 60 Vbeta and 13 Jbeta primers were used. Some clones are missing from TCRdb's copy, which holds only in-frame ones; the method was immunoSEQ multiplex PCR. The sample carries about 210,000 clones, 79% recorded once. The sample was PBMCs. Source of these receptors: a male donor in good health and CMV-seropositive.

This clone was counted a few times. This chain joins TRBV9 and TRBJ2-1, with D hard to call. This CDR3 is 15 amino acids long. CDR1 and CDR2 from the germline V gene are SGDLS and YYNGEE. Deletions cut 0 bases from V and 4 bases from J, with 11 bases between. The DNA of the CDR3 is TGTGCCAGCAGCGTAGTCGGAGATCAATACAATGAGCAGTTCTTC. As protein: CASSVVGDQYNEQFF.

The chain uses TRBV14 and TRBJ1-2; D possibly corresponds to TRBD1 (5 bases). This CDR3 is built from 14 residues. V lost 4 bases to trimming and J lost 8 bases, with 17 bases between them. Germline-derived CDR1 and CDR2 are SGHDN and FVKESK. The CDR3 region has the DNA TGTGCCAGCAGCCCTAGACAAGGGGTTAAAGGCTACACCTTC. Protein product: CASSPRQGVKGYTF. The full variable domain, rest sourced from reference TRBV14 and TRBJ1-2, is EAGVTQFPSHSVIEKGQTVTLRCDPISGHDNLYWYRRVMGKEIKFLLHFVKESKQDESGMPNNRFLAERTGGTYSTLKVQPAELEDSGVYFCASSPRQGVKGYTFGSGTRLTVV.

This clone was observed a handful of times. This chain connects TRBV6-1 to TRBJ2-2; TRBD2 might be the D (7 bases). V shed 11 bases and J shed 0 bases, with 16 bases lying between them. The CDR3 runs to 15 residues. Germline CDR1 reads MNHNS; CDR2 reads SASEGT. For the CDR3, the DNA is TGTGCCGGCGCGGCGGGGGCCCCGAACACCGGGGAGCTGTTTTTT. Protein sequence: CAGAAGAPNTGELFF.

The chain has TRBV6-5 and TRBJ1-4; tentative D call: TRBD1 (6 bases). This CDR3 region has 15 residues. V lost 2 bases and J lost 6, with 13 bases in between. Germline V gene lookup returns CDR1 MNHEY and CDR2 SVGAGI. The CDR3 loop reads CASSYAGVGDEKLFF. For the CDR3, the DNA is TGTGCCAGCAGTTACGCAGGGGTCGGCGATGAAAAACTGTTTTTT.

This chain links TRBV6-5 with TRBJ1-1; D might be TRBD1 (5 bases). The CDR3 contains 13 residues. The V gene's germline CDR1 is MNHEY and CDR2 SVGAGI. The V gene lost 4 bases and the J gene lost 4 bases, with 10 bases spanning the gap. CDR3 region: CASSLGRGTEAFF. In nucleotides, the CDR3 is TGTGCCAGCAGTTTGGGGCGAGGCACTGAAGCTTTCTTT.

This chain uses TRBV19 with TRBJ1-1; D gene unclear. The CDR3 spans 14 residues. Germline-derived CDR1 and CDR2 are LNHDA and SQIVND (reference sequence). The germline V and J ends were trimmed by 9 bases and 0 bases, with 14 bases remaining between them. The CDR3 nucleotides read TGTGCCAGCGCGACGAGGCAGCTGAACACTGAAGCTTTCTTT. It specifies CASATRQLNTEAFF.

This clone appeared a single time. V is TRBV6-1 and J is TRBJ1-2; 9 bases match TRBD1. The CDR3 has 15 residues. The junction had 7 bases not matched to a gene; V was cut back by 4 bases and J by 4 bases. Germline CDR1 and CDR2: MNHNS and SASEGT. The CDR3 nucleotides read TGTGCCAGCAGTGGGACAGGGGCGATCCTCTATGGCTACACCTTC. Amino acid sequence: CASSGTGAILYGYTF.

The chain uses TRBV9 and TRBJ2-5, with 11 nucleotides matching TRBD2. The better agreement between TRBJ2-7 and the DNA end casts doubt on the J call. CDR3 size: 16 residues. Germline V CDR1 and CDR2: SGDLS, YYNGEE. DNA for the CDR3: TGTGCCAGCAGCGCCGGGACTAGCGGAAACTCCTACGAGCAGTACTTC. This translates into CASSAGTSGNSYEQYF.

V usage is TRBV7-2 and J usage is TRBJ1-5, with a weak D call TRBD1 (6 bases). Trimming took 6 bases from V and 0 from J, leaving 12 bases between them. The length of the CDR3 is 15 residues. Germline V lookup: CDR1 SGHTA, CDR2 FQGNSA. CDR3 sequence reads: CASRPGQTSNQPQHF. As DNA, the CDR3 is TGTGCCAGCAGGCCGGGACAAACTAGCAATCAGCCCCAGCATTTT.

The table lists this clone with a few counts. The gene calls are TRBV2 and TRBJ1-1, with no clear D. The CDR3 totals 11 residues. The germline V and J ends were trimmed by 4 bases and 8 bases, with 8 bases remaining between them. Looked up from germline, CDR1 is SNHLY and CDR2 is FYNNEI. The CDR3 here is CASSVREEAFF. CDR3 DNA sequence: TGTGCCAGCAGTGTACGGGAGGAAGCTTTCTTT.

This sequence joins TRBV7-8 and TRBJ1-1; no clear D. CDR3 length: 14 residues. Germline loops: CDR1 SGHVS, CDR2 FQNEAQ. V lost 1 base and J 1 base, leaving 7 bases between the germline ends. CDR3 in amino acids: CASSLDSGNTEAFF. CDR3 nucleotides: TGTGCCAGCAGCTTAGATTCGGGGAACACTGAAGCTTTCTTT.